This T cell receptor beta chain comes out of a study of blood T cells in healthy people across ages. Study-wide results and caveats: Donor CMV status was unknown, possibly confounding expanded clonotype changes. It was not possible, with unsorted PBMCs, to conclusively compare naive and antigen-experienced cells. Diversity of TCR beta correlated strongly with naive T cell percentage.

This clonotype has just a few counts. Its target is not known. Sample-barcoded 5' priming and a J-beta primer mix drove a second PCR of 7 to 11 cycles. All samples gave at least 2.5 million CDR3-containing paired-end reads. Each CDR3 protein gets one entry after TCRdb re-called the 5' RACE reads with MiXCR. The table shows 800,000 to 950,000 distinct CDR3 sequences, with about 34% occurring only once. Germline lookup yields CDR1 SEHNR and CDR2 FQNEAQ (reference sequence). V lost 5 bases and J 6 bases, leaving 13 bases between the germline ends. The CDR3 runs to 13 residues. Sequencing used blood. The receptor was isolated from a man between 18 and 29 years old in good health. The genes are TRBV7-9 and TRBJ1-2; D remains ambiguous. CDR3 region: CASSPSQSNGYTF. The CDR3 bases are TGTGCCAGCAGCCCCTCACAGTCCAATGGCTACACCTTC.